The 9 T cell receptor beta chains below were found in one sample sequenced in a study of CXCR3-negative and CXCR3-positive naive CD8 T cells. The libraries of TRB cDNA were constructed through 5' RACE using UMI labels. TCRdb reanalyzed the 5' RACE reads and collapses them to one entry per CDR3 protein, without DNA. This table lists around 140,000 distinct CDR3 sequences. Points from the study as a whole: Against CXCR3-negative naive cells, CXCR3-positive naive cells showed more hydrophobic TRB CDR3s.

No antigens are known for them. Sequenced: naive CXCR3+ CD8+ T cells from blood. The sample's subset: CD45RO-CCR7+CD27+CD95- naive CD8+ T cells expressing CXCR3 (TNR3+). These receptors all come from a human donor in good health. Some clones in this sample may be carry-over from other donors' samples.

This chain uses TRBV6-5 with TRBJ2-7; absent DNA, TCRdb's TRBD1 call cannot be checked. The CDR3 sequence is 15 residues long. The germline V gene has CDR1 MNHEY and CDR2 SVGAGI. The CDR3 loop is CASSYSSGRTYEQYF.

CDR3 sequence reads: CATSDFGTSGSDYNEQFF. The chain joins TRBV24-1 to TRBJ2-1; the D gene TCRdb calls, TRBD2, cannot be checked with no DNA. Germline V gives CDR1 KGHDR, CDR2 SFDVKD. The length of the CDR3 is 18 residues.

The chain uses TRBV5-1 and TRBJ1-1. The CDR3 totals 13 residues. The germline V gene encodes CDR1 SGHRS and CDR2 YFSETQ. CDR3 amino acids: CASSLAGFTEAFF.

The CDR3 is CSVIVWDRDYEQYF. This chain links TRBV29-1 with TRBJ2-7; the TCRdb call, TRBD1, lacks DNA for checking. The germline gives CDR1 SQVTM, CDR2 ANQGSEA. CDR3 size: 14 residues.

The CDR3 region is CASSLELAGGQETQYF. The chain carries TRBV7-7 and TRBJ2-5; TCRdb gives TRBD2 as the D gene, but with no DNA this cannot be confirmed. Germline V gene sequence: CDR1 SSHAT, CDR2 FNYEAQ (reference sequence). The CDR3 is 16 amino acids.

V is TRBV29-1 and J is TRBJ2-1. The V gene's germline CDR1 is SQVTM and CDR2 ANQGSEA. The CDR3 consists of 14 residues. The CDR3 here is CSVEEWARLNEQFF.

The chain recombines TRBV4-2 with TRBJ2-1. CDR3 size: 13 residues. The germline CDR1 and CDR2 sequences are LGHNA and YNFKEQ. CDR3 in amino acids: CASSLGDMNEQFF.

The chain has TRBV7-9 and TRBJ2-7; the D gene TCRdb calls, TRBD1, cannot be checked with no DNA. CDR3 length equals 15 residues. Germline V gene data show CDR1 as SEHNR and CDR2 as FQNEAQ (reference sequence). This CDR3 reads CASSNSGQGWYEQYF. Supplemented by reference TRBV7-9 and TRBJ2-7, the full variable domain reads DTGVSQNPRHKITKRGQNVTFRCDPISEHNRLYWYRQTLGQGPEFLTYFQNEAQLEKSRLLSDRFSAERPKGSFSTLEIQRTEQGDSAMYLCASSNSGQGWYEQYFGPGTRLTVT.

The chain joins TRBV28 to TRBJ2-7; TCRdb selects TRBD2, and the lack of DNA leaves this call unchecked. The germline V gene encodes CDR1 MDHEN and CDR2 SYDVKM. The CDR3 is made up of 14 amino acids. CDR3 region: CASSSQGSSYEQYF.